The rows below give T cell receptor beta chains drawn from one sample of a study of metastatic and nonmetastatic thyroid tumors. TCRdb recomputed clones from the PCR reads via MiXCR. Among almost 25,000 clones listed, around an eighth were seen once. Sequenced: blood. The receptors originated from a female donor with papillary thyroid cancer or a benign thyroid nodule (not recorded which). Some clones in this sample may be carry-over from other donors' samples. The CDR3 runs from the conserved cysteine through the conserved F or W. The order of the fields is V gene, clone size, D gene, J gene, CDR3 DNA, CDR3 protein. The D gene is left open where the match is weak. Clone size is stated in some rows and not others, as once, few, many or a class when expanded.

V gene: TRBV20-1; clone size: -; D gene: -; J gene: TRBJ2-7; CDR3 DNA: TGCAGTGCTATGAGGGGTGACGAGCAGTACTTC; CDR3 protein: CSAMRGDEQYF
V gene: TRBV27; clone size: few; D gene: -; J gene: TRBJ2-1; CDR3 DNA: TGTGCCAGCAGTTTTATCTCGGGCGGCTACGACAATGAGCAGTTCTTC; CDR3 protein: CASSFISGGYDNEQFF
V gene: TRBV5-1; clone size: many; D gene: -; J gene: TRBJ2-7; CDR3 DNA: TGCGCCAGCAAAGACACCGGGCCGGGCACCTACGAGCAGTACTTC; CDR3 protein: CASKDTGPGTYEQYF
V gene: TRBV20-1; clone size: -; D gene: TRBD1; J gene: TRBJ2-1; CDR3 DNA: TGCAGTGCTAGAGATGCCGGGGGACAGGGCACCAAGGGGGCCTACAATGAGCAGTTCTTC; CDR3 protein: CSARDAGGQGTKGAYNEQFF
V gene: TRBV7-8; clone size: many; D gene: -; J gene: TRBJ2-1; CDR3 DNA: TGTGCCAGCAGCTTAGTCGTTGGTTACAATGAGCAGTTCTTC; CDR3 protein: CASSLVVGYNEQFF
V gene: TRBV30; clone size: -; D gene: -; J gene: TRBJ1-1; CDR3 DNA: TGTGCCTGGGACGGTGGCACTGAAGCTTTCTTT; CDR3 protein: CAWDGGTEAFF
V gene: TRBV7-9; clone size: many; D gene: -; J gene: TRBJ1-1; CDR3 DNA: TGTGCCAGCAGCTTCAGGGGGAACACTGAAGCTTTCTTT; CDR3 protein: CASSFRGNTEAFF
V gene: TRBV12-3/TRBV12-4; clone size: many; D gene: -; J gene: TRBJ2-1; CDR3 DNA: TGTGCCAGCAGTTTTGGGCAGGGGAAAAACAATGAGCAGTTCTTC; CDR3 protein: CASSFGQGKNNEQFF
V gene: TRBV18; clone size: many; D gene: TRBD2; J gene: TRBJ2-3; CDR3 DNA: TGTGCCAGCTCACCCCTACTAGCGGGAGTAGGAGCAGATACGCAGTATTTT; CDR3 protein: CASSPLLAGVGADTQYF
V gene: TRBV28; clone size: -; D gene: -; J gene: TRBJ2-7; CDR3 DNA: TGTGTCAACAGCCTGCCTCGGCTTAGCTCCTACGAGCAGTACTTC; CDR3 protein: CVNSLPRLSSYEQYF
V gene: TRBV3-1; clone size: many; D gene: TRBD2; J gene: TRBJ2-1; CDR3 DNA: TGTGCCAGCAGCCAACGCTCCCGGACTAGCGGGAGTTACAATGAGCAGTTCTTC; CDR3 protein: CASSQRSRTSGSYNEQFF
V gene: TRBV5-1; clone size: many; D gene: -; J gene: TRBJ1-1; CDR3 DNA: TGCGCCAGCCAGGACAGTCCGAACACTGAAGCTTTCTTT; CDR3 protein: CASQDSPNTEAFF
V gene: TRBV28; clone size: -; D gene: -; J gene: TRBJ1-1; CDR3 DNA: TGTGCCAGCAGTTTGGCCAGAAACACTGAAGCTTTCTTT; CDR3 protein: CASSLARNTEAFF
V gene: TRBV28; clone size: many; D gene: -; J gene: TRBJ1-2; CDR3 DNA: TGTGCCAGCACCCGTGGGGGGGAAGGGTATGGCTACACCTTC; CDR3 protein: CASTRGGEGYGYTF
V gene: TRBV2; clone size: many; D gene: -; J gene: TRBJ2-3; CDR3 DNA: TGTGCCACCCGCACTAGCACAGATACGCAGTATTTT; CDR3 protein: CATRTSTDTQYF
V gene: TRBV20-1; clone size: many; D gene: -; J gene: TRBJ2-4; CDR3 DNA: TGCAGTGCTTTCAACCCAAGGGTCCCAAACATTCAGTACTTC; CDR3 protein: CSAFNPRVPNIQYF
V gene: TRBV28; clone size: many; D gene: TRBD1; J gene: TRBJ1-6; CDR3 DNA: TGTGCCAGCCAGGGGGTTTCGTATTCACCCCTCCACTTT; CDR3 protein: CASQGVSYSPLHF
V gene: TRBV4-1; clone size: medium-sized; D gene: -; J gene: TRBJ1-2; CDR3 DNA: TGCGCCAGCAGCCAAGGACAAACCCGGACAACCTATGGCTACACCTTC; CDR3 protein: CASSQGQTRTTYGYTF
V gene: TRBV20-1; clone size: many; D gene: TRBD2; J gene: TRBJ2-7; CDR3 DNA: TGCAGTGCTAGTGGACTAGCAGCCAACTACGAGCAGTACTTC; CDR3 protein: CSASGLAANYEQYF
V gene: TRBV13; clone size: -; D gene: TRBD1; J gene: TRBJ1-5; CDR3 DNA: TGTGCCAGCAGCCGACCCCCGGGACAGGCGCTATATAGCAATCAGCCCCAGCATTTT; CDR3 protein: CASSRPPGQALYSNQPQHF
V gene: TRBV12-3/TRBV12-4; clone size: few; D gene: -; J gene: TRBJ1-5; CDR3 DNA: TGTGCCAGCAGGGGAGACACCCAGCCCCAGCATTTT; CDR3 protein: CASRGDTQPQHF
V gene: TRBV2; clone size: few; D gene: -; J gene: TRBJ1-3; CDR3 DNA: TGTGCCAGCATCGCGGACACGAGCTCTGGAAACACCATATATTTT; CDR3 protein: CASIADTSSGNTIYF
V gene: TRBV27; clone size: medium-sized; D gene: TRBD2; J gene: TRBJ2-7; CDR3 DNA: TGTGCCAGCAGGCGACTAGCGGGCTCCTACGAGCAGTACTTC; CDR3 protein: CASRRLAGSYEQYF
V gene: TRBV20-1; clone size: -; D gene: TRBD2; J gene: TRBJ2-3; CDR3 DNA: TGCGGTGCTCAACTAGCGGTCGGCACGGATACGCAGTATTTT; CDR3 protein: CGAQLAVGTDTQYF
V gene: TRBV19; clone size: many; D gene: -; J gene: TRBJ1-2; CDR3 DNA: TGTGCCAGTAGTATAGACACCACAGGGACTGGCTACACCTTC; CDR3 protein: CASSIDTTGTGYTF
V gene: TRBV7-9; clone size: many; D gene: TRBD1; J gene: TRBJ2-7; CDR3 DNA: TGTGCCAGCAGCCGAAACCGGGACAGGGGTTACGAGCAGTACTTC; CDR3 protein: CASSRNRDRGYEQYF
V gene: TRBV20-1; clone size: many; D gene: TRBD2; J gene: TRBJ2-1; CDR3 DNA: TGCAGTGCTAGCAACTTCCGAGGAAGGACTAGCGGGAGTGATGAGCAGTTCTTC; CDR3 protein: CSASNFRGRTSGSDEQFF
V gene: TRBV5-1; clone size: -; D gene: TRBD1; J gene: TRBJ2-7; CDR3 DNA: TGCGCCAGCAGCACGGACAGGGGTCGCGAGCAGTACTTC; CDR3 protein: CASSTDRGREQYF
V gene: TRBV30; clone size: many; D gene: -; J gene: TRBJ1-2; CDR3 DNA: TGTGCCTGGAGTGTACTGGGTGACAACGGAGTTAGGGGCTACACCTTC; CDR3 protein: CAWSVLGDNGVRGYTF
V gene: TRBV11-2; clone size: many; D gene: -; J gene: TRBJ1-1; CDR3 DNA: TGTGCCAGCAGCTTAGTACGGACTGAAGCTTTCTTT; CDR3 protein: CASSLVRTEAFF
V gene: TRBV12-3/TRBV12-4; clone size: -; D gene: TRBD1; J gene: TRBJ2-7; CDR3 DNA: TGTGCCAGCAGCCAAGATCAGCACACAGGGGGCGATTACTACGAGCAGTACTTC; CDR3 protein: CASSQDQHTGGDYYEQYF
V gene: TRBV7-8; clone size: -; D gene: -; J gene: TRBJ1-1; CDR3 DNA: TGTGCCAGCAGCTTACGCTCGGAGAACACTGAAGCTTTCTTT; CDR3 protein: CASSLRSENTEAFF
V gene: TRBV2; clone size: many; D gene: TRBD1; J gene: TRBJ1-6; CDR3 DNA: TGTGCCAGCATAAAGGGGGCTTATTCACCCCTCCACTTT; CDR3 protein: CASIKGAYSPLHF
V gene: TRBV10-3; clone size: many; D gene: -; J gene: TRBJ2-5; CDR3 DNA: TGTGCCATCAGTGGTTTCCAAGAGACCCAGTACTTC; CDR3 protein: CAISGFQETQYF
V gene: TRBV5-1; clone size: many; D gene: -; J gene: TRBJ1-1; CDR3 DNA: TGCGCCAGCAGCTTGACAGGGAGGGACACTGAAGCTTTCTTT; CDR3 protein: CASSLTGRDTEAFF
V gene: TRBV20-1; clone size: many; D gene: -; J gene: TRBJ2-2; CDR3 DNA: TGCAGTGCTAGAGACCCTAACACCGGGGAGCTGTTTTTT; CDR3 protein: CSARDPNTGELFF
V gene: TRBV7-8; clone size: -; D gene: -; J gene: TRBJ1-2; CDR3 DNA: TGTGCCAGCAGCGCCTACAGGGTTGCTAACTATGGCTACACCTTC; CDR3 protein: CASSAYRVANYGYTF
V gene: TRBV5-1; clone size: many; D gene: TRBD2; J gene: TRBJ2-3; CDR3 DNA: TGCGCCAGCAGCTTGGAGCAAGCGGGAGCTCCAGATACGCAGTATTTT; CDR3 protein: CASSLEQAGAPDTQYF
V gene: TRBV7-2; clone size: many; D gene: -; J gene: TRBJ2-7; CDR3 DNA: TGTGCCAGCAGCTTCTTGGGACTCTCCTACGAGCAGTACTTC; CDR3 protein: CASSFLGLSYEQYF
V gene: TRBV20-1; clone size: -; D gene: TRBD1; J gene: TRBJ1-2; CDR3 DNA: TGCAGTGCTAGAACCCCAGACGGGACAGCGGCTATAGGCTACACCTTC; CDR3 protein: CSARTPDGTAAIGYTF
V gene: TRBV2; clone size: many; D gene: -; J gene: TRBJ1-2; CDR3 DNA: TGTGCCAGCAGTCAGGACAGCACTAACTATGGCTACACCTTC; CDR3 protein: CASSQDSTNYGYTF
V gene: TRBV28; clone size: many; D gene: TRBD2; J gene: TRBJ2-1; CDR3 DNA: TGTGCCAGCAGTTGGACTAGCGGGAGATACAATGAGCAGTTCTTC; CDR3 protein: CASSWTSGRYNEQFF
V gene: TRBV6-1; clone size: many; D gene: TRBD1; J gene: TRBJ1-4; CDR3 DNA: TGTGCCAGCGCCGGGACAGGTCCCGTCGGTAGGGAAAAACTGTTTTTT; CDR3 protein: CASAGTGPVGREKLFF
V gene: TRBV5-1; clone size: many; D gene: TRBD1; J gene: TRBJ2-5; CDR3 DNA: TGCGCCAGCAGCCCAAGAGAGACAGGGTTGGTGGAGACCCAGTACTTC; CDR3 protein: CASSPRETGLVETQYF
V gene: TRBV4-1; clone size: many; D gene: TRBD2; J gene: TRBJ2-2; CDR3 DNA: TGCGCCAGCAGCCAAACCGGGACTAGCGGGATGTCCGGGGAGCTGTTCTTT; CDR3 protein: CASSQTGTSGMSGELFF
V gene: TRBV30; clone size: -; D gene: -; J gene: TRBJ1-5; CDR3 DNA: TGTGCCTCCCAGAGGGGCCCCAATCAGCCCCAGCATTTT; CDR3 protein: CASQRGPNQPQHF
V gene: TRBV28; clone size: medium-sized; D gene: TRBD2; J gene: TRBJ2-7; CDR3 DNA: TGTGCCAGCACCACCGGGACTAGCTTCGAGCAGTACTTC; CDR3 protein: CASTTGTSFEQYF
V gene: TRBV20-1; clone size: -; D gene: -; J gene: TRBJ2-7; CDR3 DNA: TGCAGTGCTAGAGGGGGGCCAGGCTCCTACGAGCAGTACTTC; CDR3 protein: CSARGGPGSYEQYF
V gene: TRBV7-3; clone size: many; D gene: -; J gene: TRBJ2-1; CDR3 DNA: TGTGCCAGCAGCCCAGAGGGGACTCTTGATCACAATGAGCAGTTCTTC; CDR3 protein: CASSPEGTLDHNEQFF
V gene: TRBV6-1; clone size: many; D gene: -; J gene: TRBJ1-1; CDR3 DNA: TGTGCCAGCAGTTCCGGGACAAGGAACACTGAAGCTTTCTTT; CDR3 protein: CASSSGTRNTEAFF
V gene: TRBV7-2; clone size: many; D gene: TRBD2; J gene: TRBJ2-1; CDR3 DNA: TGTGCCAGCAGCTTGCTAGCGGGATGGTACAATGAGCAGTTCTTC; CDR3 protein: CASSLLAGWYNEQFF
V gene: TRBV5-1; clone size: many; D gene: -; J gene: TRBJ2-2; CDR3 DNA: TGCGCCAGCAACTTAATGGACTTTACCGGGGAGCTGTTTTTT; CDR3 protein: CASNLMDFTGELFF
V gene: TRBV28; clone size: many; D gene: TRBD2; J gene: TRBJ2-7; CDR3 DNA: TGTGCCAGCAGTGGACTAGCGGGTCCCCTCTCCTACGAGCAGTACTTC; CDR3 protein: CASSGLAGPLSYEQYF
V gene: TRBV19; clone size: few; D gene: -; J gene: TRBJ2-7; CDR3 DNA: TGTGCCAGTAGCACGGAGAACTACGAGCAGTACTTC; CDR3 protein: CASSTENYEQYF
V gene: TRBV27; clone size: -; D gene: TRBD2; J gene: TRBJ2-1; CDR3 DNA: TGTGCCAGCAAACTAGCGGGAGAGGATGAGCAGTTCTTC; CDR3 protein: CASKLAGEDEQFF
V gene: TRBV10-3; clone size: -; D gene: TRBD2; J gene: TRBJ2-1; CDR3 DNA: TGTGCCATCAGTGAGAACGGGGGGGCGGTTGATGAGCAGTTCTTC; CDR3 protein: CAISENGGAVDEQFF
V gene: TRBV27; clone size: few; D gene: -; J gene: TRBJ1-6; CDR3 DNA: TGTGCCAGCAGTCCAGGGGACATAAATTCACCCCTCCACTTT; CDR3 protein: CASSPGDINSPLHF